Below, 20 T cell receptor beta chains from the same sample are listed, as sequenced in a study of T cells in Graves' hyperthyroidism and ophthalmopathy. It was RNA transcripts that yielded the amplified TCR beta CDR3 regions. HTBI primers drove first-round RT-PCR of the TCR CDR3. TCRdb reanalysed the multiplex PCR reads using MiXCR and keeps one entry per CDR3 protein. The sample gives around 690,000 distinct CDR3 sequences, 20% of which show up once; about 35% is in the top ten. The specimen sequenced was blood. All receptors come from a young man with Graves' ophthalmopathy.

This clonotype was detected many times. The rearrangement uses TRBV5-1 and TRBJ2-7; a weak D match, TRBD2 (6 bases). With 2 bases removed from V and 1 base from J, the gap between germline ends came to 10 bases. Germline V lookup: CDR1 SGHRS, CDR2 YFSETQ. The CDR3 is 14 amino acids. The CDR3 DNA follows: TGCGCCAGCAGCTTTAAGGCGGGATCCTACGAGCAGTACTTC. Its protein is CASSFKAGSYEQYF. Full variable domain (remainder filled in from reference TRBV5-1 and TRBJ2-7): KAGVTQTPRYLIKTRGQQVTLSCSPISGHRSVSWYQQTPGQGLQFLFEYFSETQRNKGNFPGRFSGRQFSNSRSEMNVSTLELGDSALYLCASSFKAGSYEQYFGPGTRLTVT.

The J gene is TRBJ2-7, the V gene TRBV7-8, with D tentatively TRBD1 or TRBD2 (5 bases each). Germline CDR1 and CDR2: SGHVS and FQNEAQ. This CDR3 has 14 amino acids. V was pared by 2 bases and J by 6 bases, with 14 bases between. The CDR3 region has the DNA TGTGCCAGCAGCTTACCGGGACCGTCGTTCGAGCAGTACTTC. Translation: CASSLPGPSFEQYF.

A few counts support this clonotype. This chain joins TRBV30 and TRBJ2-3, with 10 bases fitting TRBD2. The trim removed 2 bases at V and 3 bases at J, leaving 5 bases unmatched. In germline, CDR1 is GTSNPN, CDR2 SVGIG (reference sequence). The CDR3 totals 15 residues. The CDR3 is CAWSLASGSTDTQYF. As DNA, the CDR3 is TGTGCCTGGAGTTTAGCTAGCGGGAGTACAGATACGCAGTATTTT.

The genes are TRBV7-9 and TRBJ2-1, with 12 bases fitting TRBD2. Germline lookup yields CDR1 SEHNR and CDR2 FQNEAQ (reference sequence). Trimming took 3 bases from V and 5 from J; bases not matched to a gene: 8. The CDR3 extends over 17 amino acids. Written as DNA, the CDR3 is TGTGCCAGCAGCTTTTCTCGGACTAGCGGGGTGAACAATGAGCAGTTCTTC. This gives the protein CASSFSRTSGVNNEQFF.

This clonotype was counted ten times or more. The chain employs TRBV5-6 and TRBJ1-1; a possible D gene is TRBD1 (5 bases). V dropped 5 bases and J dropped 1 base, with 9 bases sitting between them. From germline, CDR1 is SGHDT and CDR2 YYEEEE. The CDR3 consists of 13 residues. CDR3 in DNA: TGTGCCAGCAGAGGGGACGGGAACACTGAAGCTTTCTTT. As protein: CASRGDGNTEAFF.

The rearrangement links TRBV6-1 to TRBJ1-2; TRBD1 might be the D (6 bases). Looked up from germline, CDR1 is MNHNS and CDR2 is SASEGT. The CDR3 extends over 13 amino acids. Trimming cost V 6 bases and J 7 bases, with 15 bases left between them. The CDR3 loop reads CASSIGGAGGYTF. CDR3 coding DNA: TGTGCCAGCAGCATAGGGGGGGCGGGTGGCTACACCTTC.

V usage is TRBV7-9 and J usage is TRBJ2-3; 14 bases line up with TRBD2. Germline CDR1 SEHNR, CDR2 FQNEAQ (reference sequence). V was clipped by 5 bases and J by 10 bases; unmatched bases: 8. CDR3 length equals 15 residues. The CDR3 sequence: CASSGLAGGTAAQYF. CDR3 DNA sequence: TGTGCCAGCAGCGGACTAGCGGGAGGAACGGCGGCGCAGTATTTT.

This clonotype showed up many times. The genes are TRBV7-8 and TRBJ1-4, with a weak D call TRBD1 (5 bases). The length of the CDR3 is 16 residues. In germline, CDR1 is SGHVS, CDR2 FQNEAQ. Between the trimmed V and J ends, which lost 0 bases and 4 bases, there was a span of 12 bases. The CDR3 is CASSLAGTVRNEKLFF. CDR3 in DNA: TGTGCCAGCAGCTTAGCGGGGACTGTACGTAATGAAAAACTGTTTTTT.

This clonotype was seen ten or more times. The genes are TRBV11-2 and TRBJ2-7; the match to TRBD1 covers 7 bases. There are 14 residues in the CDR3. Trimming at V came to 3 bases and at J to 4 bases, leaving 6 bases not matched to a gene. Germline V gene data show CDR1 as SGHAT and CDR2 as FQNNGV. This CDR3 reads CASSFPTGFYEQYF. As DNA, the CDR3 is TGTGCCAGCAGCTTCCCGACAGGGTTTTACGAGCAGTACTTC.

This chain uses TRBV7-2 with TRBJ2-2; the match to TRBD1 covers 8 bases. Germline trimming cut 4 bases from V and 1 base from J; bases unmatched to any gene: 8. Germline assignment: CDR1 SGHTA and CDR2 FQGNSA. CDR3 size: 17 residues. The DNA of the CDR3 is TGTGCCAGCAGCTCACGGACAGGGAATCTGAACACCGGGGAGCTGTTTTTT. Translated: CASSSRTGNLNTGELFF.

This clonotype was picked up a small number of times. V usage is TRBV6-1 and J usage is TRBJ2-1; D gene ambiguous. CDR1 and CDR2 from the germline V gene are MNHNS and SASEGT. The CDR3 covers 11 residues. The V and J ends lost 8 bases and 6 bases respectively, with 8 bases between them. CDR3 DNA sequence: TGTGCCAGCGGGAAGGTCAATGAGCAGTTCTTC. Its protein product is CASGKVNEQFF.

This clonotype was recorded a few times. V is TRBV7-6 and J is TRBJ1-1; D unclear. Trimming cost V 5 bases and J 1 base, with 20 bases left between them. This CDR3 comprises 17 residues. In germline, CDR1 is SGHVS, CDR2 FNYEAQ. This CDR3 is CASSPLAVEGKNTEAFF. The DNA for the CDR3 is TGTGCCAGCAGCCCTTTGGCGGTCGAGGGAAAGAACACTGAAGCTTTCTTT.

This clonotype was detected a few times. Relative to the germline gene, one junction end is altered; a read error may explain this. CDR3: CSVRLAGSSLDEQFF. The CDR3 region has the DNA TGCAGTGTTAGACTAGCGGGATCCTCCTTGGATGAGCAGTTCTTC. This chain joins TRBV20-1 and TRBJ2-1; TRBD2 matches at 11 bases. The CDR3 runs to 15 residues. Germline V gives CDR1 DFQATT, CDR2 SNEGSKA (reference sequence).

The rearrangement links TRBV18 to TRBJ2-7; 10 positions match TRBD1. CDR1 is KGHSH, CDR2 LQKENI, per germline. This CDR3 region has 16 residues. V trimming: 5 bases; J trimming: 6 bases; junction bases outside the gene matches: 13. This chain's CDR3 is CASSETGTGVLLEQYF. In DNA form, the CDR3 reads TGTGCCAGCTCAGAAACCGGGACAGGGGTTTTACTCGAGCAGTACTTC.

The CDR3: CASSPRRTSGSRSNTGELFF. The CDR3, as DNA: TGTGCCAGCAGCCCCAGGCGGACTAGCGGGAGTCGGTCGAACACCGGGGAGCTGTTTTTT. The chain links TRBV27 to TRBJ2-2; 13 positions match TRBD2. CDR3 length: 20 amino acids. The trim removed 6 bases at V and 0 bases at J, leaving 13 bases unmatched. In germline, CDR1 is MNHEY, CDR2 SMNVEV (reference sequence).

This clonotype was counted between two and nine times. V and J are TRBV6-1 and TRBJ2-2, with 9 bases aligning to TRBD2. The germline V gene has CDR1 MNHNS and CDR2 SASEGT. J gave up 1 base and V 5 bases, and 5 bases lay outside the gene matches. The CDR3 sequence is 16 residues long. The CDR3 nucleotides are TGTGCCAGCAGTCCGATAGCGGGAGTGAACACCGGGGAGCTGTTTTTT. This encodes CASSPIAGVNTGELFF.

This clonotype was seen a handful of times. This chain links TRBV5-1 with TRBJ2-7; the D is unclear. Germline V gene lookup returns CDR1 SGHRS and CDR2 YFSETQ. Trimming cost V 2 bases and J 2 bases, with 17 bases left between them. The CDR3 is 16 residues long. CDR3 sequence: CASSFKTHPGPYEQYF. CDR3 DNA: TGCGCCAGCAGCTTTAAAACACACCCGGGCCCCTACGAGCAGTACTTC.

As for this clonotype: A read error may be the cause here, since a much bigger clone is one base away. The chain uses TRBV7-2 and TRBJ2-4; D uncertain. Germline CDR1 SGHTA, CDR2 FQGNSA. The CDR3 spans 14 residues. As DNA, the CDR3 is TGTGCCGGCAGCCAACCGCCTAGATTAAACATTCAGTACTTC. This gives the protein CAGSQPPRLNIQYF.

The chain combines TRBV20-1 with TRBJ2-1; 9 nucleotides line up with TRBD2. The CDR3 length is 14 residues. V lost 5 bases, J lost 3 bases, and 5 bases stayed unmatched. Germline CDR1 DFQATT, CDR2 SNEGSKA (reference sequence). CDR3 nucleotides: TGCAGTGCTTTAGCGGGAGTGCGCTACAATGAGCAGTTCTTC. This encodes CSALAGVRYNEQFF.

This clonotype was counted ten times or more. J is TRBJ2-1 and V is TRBV5-1, with a possible D match to TRBD1 (5 bases). Per the germline V gene, CDR1 is SGHRS and CDR2 is YFSETQ. The CDR3 is 15 residues long. V lost 1 base and J 0 bases, leaving 8 bases between the germline ends. CDR3 loop: CASSLHRSSYNEQFF. The CDR3 bases are TGCGCCAGCAGCTTGCACAGGAGCTCCTACAATGAGCAGTTCTTC.